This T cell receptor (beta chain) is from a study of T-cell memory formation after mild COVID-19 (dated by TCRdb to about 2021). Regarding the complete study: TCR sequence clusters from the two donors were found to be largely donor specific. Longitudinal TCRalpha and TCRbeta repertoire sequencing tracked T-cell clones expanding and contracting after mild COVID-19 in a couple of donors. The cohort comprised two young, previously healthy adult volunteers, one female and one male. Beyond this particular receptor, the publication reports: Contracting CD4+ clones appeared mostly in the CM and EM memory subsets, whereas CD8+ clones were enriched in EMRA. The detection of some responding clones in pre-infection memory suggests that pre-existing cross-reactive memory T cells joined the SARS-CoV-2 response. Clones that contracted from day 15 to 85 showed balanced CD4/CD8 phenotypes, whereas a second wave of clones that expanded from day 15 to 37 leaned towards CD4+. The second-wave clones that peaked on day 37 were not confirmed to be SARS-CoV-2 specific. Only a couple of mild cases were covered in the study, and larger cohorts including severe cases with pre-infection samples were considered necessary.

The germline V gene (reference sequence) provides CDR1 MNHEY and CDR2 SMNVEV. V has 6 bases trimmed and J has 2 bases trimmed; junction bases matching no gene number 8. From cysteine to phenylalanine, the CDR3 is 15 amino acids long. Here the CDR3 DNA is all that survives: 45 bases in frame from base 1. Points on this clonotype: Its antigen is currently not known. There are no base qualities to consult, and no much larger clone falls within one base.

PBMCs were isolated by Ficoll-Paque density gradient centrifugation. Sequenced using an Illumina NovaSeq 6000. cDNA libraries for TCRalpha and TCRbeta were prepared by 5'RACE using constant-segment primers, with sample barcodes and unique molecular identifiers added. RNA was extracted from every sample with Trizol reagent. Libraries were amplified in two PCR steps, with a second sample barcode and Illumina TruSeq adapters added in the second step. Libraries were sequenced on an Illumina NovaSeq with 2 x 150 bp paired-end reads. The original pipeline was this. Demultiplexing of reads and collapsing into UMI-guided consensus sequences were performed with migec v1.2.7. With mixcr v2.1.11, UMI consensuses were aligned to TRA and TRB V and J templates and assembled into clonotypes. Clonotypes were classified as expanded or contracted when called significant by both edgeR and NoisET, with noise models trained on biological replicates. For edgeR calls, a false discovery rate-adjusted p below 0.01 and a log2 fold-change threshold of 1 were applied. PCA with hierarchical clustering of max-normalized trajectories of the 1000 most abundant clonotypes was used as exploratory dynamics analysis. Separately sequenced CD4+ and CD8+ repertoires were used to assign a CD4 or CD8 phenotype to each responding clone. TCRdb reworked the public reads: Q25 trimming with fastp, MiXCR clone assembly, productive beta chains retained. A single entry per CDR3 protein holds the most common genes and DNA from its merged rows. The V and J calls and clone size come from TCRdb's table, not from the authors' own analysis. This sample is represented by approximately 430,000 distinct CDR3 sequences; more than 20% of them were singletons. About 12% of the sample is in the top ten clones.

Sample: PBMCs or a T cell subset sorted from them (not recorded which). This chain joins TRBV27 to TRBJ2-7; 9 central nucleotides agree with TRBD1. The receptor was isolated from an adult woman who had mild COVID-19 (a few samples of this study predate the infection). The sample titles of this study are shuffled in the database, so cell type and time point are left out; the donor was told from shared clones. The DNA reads TGTGCCAGCAGCCTGCGGGACAGGGCTCCCTACGAGCAGTACTTC. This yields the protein CASSLRDRAPYEQYF.